A selection of T cell receptor beta chains follows, all from one sample in a study of blood T cell repertoires in COVID-19. Profiled with immunoSEQ multiplex PCR; TCRdb holds only in-frame clones, not every one. The sample shows about 260,000 clones, about 87% of them seen only once. The sequenced material came from peripheral blood. The receptors shown here come from a woman aged 40-49 years with acute or convalescent COVID-19. CDR3s include the opening cysteine and the closing phenylalanine or tryptophan. The D gene is left open where the match is weak. Some rows mark clone size as missing; the rest say once, few, many or name a class of expanded clone.

DNA | CDR3 | size | D | J | V
TGTGCCAGCAGCCAAGATCCGGGGGGTAATACCTTC | CASSQDPGGNTF | once | - | TRBJ1-2 | TRBV3-1/TRBV3-2
TGCGCCAGCAGTCATTGGGCGTGGGAGGCTAACTATGGCTACACCTTC | CASSHWAWEANYGYTF | - | - | TRBJ1-2 | TRBV23-1
TGTGCCAGCAGGAAACTTAGCGGGGGTATCTCTGGGGCCAACGTCCTGACTTTC | CASRKLSGGISGANVLTF | - | TRBD2 | TRBJ2-6 | TRBV14
TGCGCCAGCAGCCAAGATTCCAGGGGTTTGTATAATTCACCCCTCCACTTT | CASSQDSRGLYNSPLHF | - | - | TRBJ1-6 | TRBV4-1
TGTGCCTCCAGAGGGGGACAGGTGAACACTGAAGCTTTCTTT | CASRGGQVNTEAFF | few | TRBD1 | TRBJ1-1 | TRBV10-3
TGTGCCAGCAGGGGGGGGAACCAAGAGACCCAGTACTTC | CASRGGNQETQYF | - | TRBD2 | TRBJ2-5 | TRBV27
TGCGCCAGCAGCCAAGAGGGTCCGGGAAATGAGCAGTTCTTC | CASSQEGPGNEQFF | - | - | TRBJ2-1 | TRBV4-1
TGTGCCACCAGCGAGCGGGGCTCGAACACCGGGGAGCTGTTTTTT | CATSERGSNTGELFF | - | TRBD2 | TRBJ2-2 | TRBV24-1
TGTGCCAGCAGCTTACTCGGGACAACGAGAGGCTACACCTTC | CASSLLGTTRGYTF | - | - | TRBJ1-2 | TRBV28
TGTGCCAGCAGCGGGGGACAGGCTTCACCCCTCCACTTT | CASSGGQASPLHF | few | TRBD1 | TRBJ1-6 | TRBV3-1/TRBV3-2
TGTGCCAGCAGCCAAGAGAGGACATTAGTCCTGGGCTCCTATAATTCACCCCTCCACTTT | CASSQERTLVLGSYNSPLHF | - | - | TRBJ1-6 | TRBV3-1/TRBV3-2
TGTGCCACCAGTGACCTACCCGGGACAGGGAGGGCAGATACGCAGTATTTT | CATSDLPGTGRADTQYF | once | TRBD1 | TRBJ2-3 | TRBV24-1
TGTGCCACCAGCAGGGCGGGACAGGGAGCAGAGACCCAGTACTTC | CATSRAGQGAETQYF | - | TRBD1 | TRBJ2-5 | TRBV15
TGTGCCAGCAGCCAAGACCCGGGGTTTGAGCAGTTCTTC | CASSQDPGFEQFF | once | - | TRBJ2-1 | TRBV3-1/TRBV3-2
TGTGCCAGCAATTCTAAGCGAAGCACTGAAGCTTTCTTT | CASNSKRSTEAFF | - | - | TRBJ1-1 | TRBV2